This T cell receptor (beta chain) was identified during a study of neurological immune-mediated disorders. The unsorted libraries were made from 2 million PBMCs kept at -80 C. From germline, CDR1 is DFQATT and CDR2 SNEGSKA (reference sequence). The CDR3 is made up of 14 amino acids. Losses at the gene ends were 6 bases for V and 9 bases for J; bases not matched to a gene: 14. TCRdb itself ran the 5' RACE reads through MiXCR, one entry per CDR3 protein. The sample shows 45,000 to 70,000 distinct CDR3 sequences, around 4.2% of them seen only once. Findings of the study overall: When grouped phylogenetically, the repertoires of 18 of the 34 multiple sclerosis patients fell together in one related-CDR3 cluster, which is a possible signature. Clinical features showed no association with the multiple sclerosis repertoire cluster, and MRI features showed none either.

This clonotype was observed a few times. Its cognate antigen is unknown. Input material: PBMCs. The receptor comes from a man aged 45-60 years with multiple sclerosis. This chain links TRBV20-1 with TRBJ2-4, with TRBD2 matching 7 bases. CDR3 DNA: TGCAGTGCCAATTCGGGGCGGGAGTTGGGCATTCAGTACTTC. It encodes CSANSGRELGIQYF.